This T cell receptor beta chain was observed in a study of blood T cell repertoires in COVID-19. About the research overall: Collection of acute and convalescent COVID-19 samples took place in the United States, Italy and Spain. T cells, B-cell-depleted T cells, or PBMCs supplied cDNA or gDNA.

Assignments of participants to cohorts depended upon their own reported clinical history. Two consecutive negative NP/OP PCR tests, clearance, or resolved symptoms defined Cohort 3 recovery. Generated by immunoSEQ multiplex PCR, the TCRdb table keeps only in-frame clones and is missing some. The sample shows about 410,000 clones, less than 95% of them seen only once. Germline values: CDR1 LNHDA, CDR2 SQIVND (reference sequence). V was pared by 3 bases and J by 5 bases, with 17 bases of the junction left unmatched. This CDR3 contains 19 residues. This receptor was taken from a man younger than 35 who had recovered from COVID-19. The rearrangement uses TRBV19 and TRBJ2-1; 9 bases are shared with TRBD1. The specimen sequenced was PBMCs or T cells enriched from blood (not recorded which). Written as DNA, the CDR3 is TGTGCCAGTAGTATGGTTTGGGCCCACAGGGGGCGCGTTAACAATGAGCAGTTCTTC. Amino acids: CASSMVWAHRGRVNNEQFF.